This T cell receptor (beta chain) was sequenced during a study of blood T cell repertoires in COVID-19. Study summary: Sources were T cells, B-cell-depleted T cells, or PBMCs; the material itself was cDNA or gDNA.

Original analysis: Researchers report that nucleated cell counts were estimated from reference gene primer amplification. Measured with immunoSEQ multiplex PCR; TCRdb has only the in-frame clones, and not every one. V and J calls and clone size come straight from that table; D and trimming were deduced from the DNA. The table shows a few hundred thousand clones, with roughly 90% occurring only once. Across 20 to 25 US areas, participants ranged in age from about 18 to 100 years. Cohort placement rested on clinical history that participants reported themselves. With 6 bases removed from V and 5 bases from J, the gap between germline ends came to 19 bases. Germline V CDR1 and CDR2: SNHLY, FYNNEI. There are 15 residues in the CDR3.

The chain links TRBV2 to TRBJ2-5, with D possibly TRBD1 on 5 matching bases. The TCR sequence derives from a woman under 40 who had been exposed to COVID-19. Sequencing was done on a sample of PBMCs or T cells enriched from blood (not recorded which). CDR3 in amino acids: CASSGPLGLGETQYF. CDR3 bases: TGTGCCAGCAGCGGTCCCCTGGGGCTTGGGGAGACCCAGTACTTC.